This TCR beta chain was identified in a study of CD8 T cells in Susac syndrome. Sequencing of TCR beta was performed on blood CD8+ T cells and on blood CD4+ T cells. The multiple sclerosis control group comprised treatment-naive patients with stable or active relapsing-remitting disease. Negative isolation yielded the CD8+ and CD4+ T cells, while FACS enriched the TEMRA cells. This clonotype appeared a single time. Roughly 0.5 to 1 ug RNA was reverse transcribed with random hexamers. Coverage of TCR beta CDR3 amplification by immunoSEQ multiplex PCR extended to 54 Vbeta and 13 Jbeta. TCRdb analysed the immunoSEQ multiplex PCR reads with MiXCR anew, one entry per CDR3 protein. The sample includes roughly 200,000 distinct CDR3 sequences, approximately 95% seen only once; the top ten take about 0.093%. CDR1 is MDHEN and CDR2 is SYDVKM in the germline V gene. This CDR3 has 15 residues. The V end was cut by 4 bases, the J end by 0 bases, with 13 bases between.

Sequencing was performed on CD4+ T cells from PBMCs. This TCR was recovered from a human donor with multiple sclerosis. The chain combines TRBV28 with TRBJ2-7, with D tentatively TRBD1 or TRBD2 (6 bases each). Here the CDR3 DNA reads TGTGCCAGCAGTTACGGAGGGGGGCGCTCCTACGAGCAGTACTTC. It is translated as CASSYGGGRSYEQYF.